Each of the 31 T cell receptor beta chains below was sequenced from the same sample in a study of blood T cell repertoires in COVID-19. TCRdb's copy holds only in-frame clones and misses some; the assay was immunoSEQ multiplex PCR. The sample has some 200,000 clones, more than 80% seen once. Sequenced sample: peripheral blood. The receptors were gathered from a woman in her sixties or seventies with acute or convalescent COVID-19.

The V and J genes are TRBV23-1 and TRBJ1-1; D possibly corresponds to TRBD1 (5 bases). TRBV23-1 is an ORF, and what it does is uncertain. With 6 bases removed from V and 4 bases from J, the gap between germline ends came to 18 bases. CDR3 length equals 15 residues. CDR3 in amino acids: CASRPGGEVGTEAFF. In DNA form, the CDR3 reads TGCGCCAGCAGACCAGGAGGGGAGGTGGGCACTGAAGCTTTCTTT.

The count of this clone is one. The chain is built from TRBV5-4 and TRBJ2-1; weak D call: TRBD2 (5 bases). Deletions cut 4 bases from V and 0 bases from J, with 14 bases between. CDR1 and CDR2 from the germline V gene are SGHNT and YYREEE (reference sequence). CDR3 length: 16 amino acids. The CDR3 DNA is TGTGCCAGCAGCGCCGGAGGTACCATCTCCTACAATGAGCAGTTCTTC. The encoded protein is CASSAGGTISYNEQFF.

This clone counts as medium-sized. CDR3 amino acids: CASKQANLNYGYTF. The CDR3 bases are TGTGCCAGCAAACAGGCGAACCTAAACTATGGCTACACCTTC. The J gene is TRBJ1-2, the V gene TRBV2; D possibly corresponds to TRBD1 (5 bases). The CDR3 runs to 14 residues. Germline assignment: CDR1 SNHLY and CDR2 FYNNEI. The V gene lost 7 bases and the J gene lost 2 bases, with 14 bases spanning the gap.

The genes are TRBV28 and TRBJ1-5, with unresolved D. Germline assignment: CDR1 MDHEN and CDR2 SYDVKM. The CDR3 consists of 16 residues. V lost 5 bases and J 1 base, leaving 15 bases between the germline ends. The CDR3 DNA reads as TGTGCCAGCAGTCCCCTCGGGAGGCTGAGCAATCAGCCCCAGCATTTT. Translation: CASSPLGRLSNQPQHF.

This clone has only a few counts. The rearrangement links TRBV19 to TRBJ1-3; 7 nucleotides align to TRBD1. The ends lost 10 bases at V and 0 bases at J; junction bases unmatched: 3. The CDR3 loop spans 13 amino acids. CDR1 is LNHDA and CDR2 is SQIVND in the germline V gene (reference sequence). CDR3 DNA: TGTGCCACGGGGACAGACTCTGGAAACACCATATATTTT. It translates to CATGTDSGNTIYF. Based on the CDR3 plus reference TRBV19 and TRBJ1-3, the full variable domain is DGGITQSPKYLFRKEGQNVTLSCEQNLNHDAMYWYRQDPGQGLRLIYYSQIVNDFQKGDIAEGYSVSREKKESFPLTVTSAQKNPTAFYLCATGTDSGNTIYFGEGSWLTVV.

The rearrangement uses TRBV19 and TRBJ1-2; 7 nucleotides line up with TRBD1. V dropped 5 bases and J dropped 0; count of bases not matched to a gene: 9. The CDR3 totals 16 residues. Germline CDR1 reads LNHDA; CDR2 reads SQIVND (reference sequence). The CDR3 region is CASSPPGDSANYGYTF. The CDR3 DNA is TGTGCCAGTAGTCCCCCCGGGGACAGTGCTAACTATGGCTACACCTTC.

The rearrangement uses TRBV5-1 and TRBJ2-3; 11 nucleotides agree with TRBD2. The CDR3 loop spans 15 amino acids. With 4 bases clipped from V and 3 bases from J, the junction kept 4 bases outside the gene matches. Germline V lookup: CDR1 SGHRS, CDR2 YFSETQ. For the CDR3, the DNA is TGCGCCAGCAGCCTCATAGCGGGAGGGACAGATACGCAGTATTTT. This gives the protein CASSLIAGGTDTQYF. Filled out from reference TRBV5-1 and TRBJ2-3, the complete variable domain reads KAGVTQTPRYLIKTRGQQVTLSCSPISGHRSVSWYQQTPGQGLQFLFEYFSETQRNKGNFPGRFSGRQFSNSRSEMNVSTLELGDSALYLCASSLIAGGTDTQYFGPGTRLTVL.

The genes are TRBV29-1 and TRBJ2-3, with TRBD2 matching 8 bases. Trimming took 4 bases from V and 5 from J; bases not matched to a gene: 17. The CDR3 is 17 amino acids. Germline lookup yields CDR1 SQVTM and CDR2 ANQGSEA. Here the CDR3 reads CSVGQLLKRELRDTQYF. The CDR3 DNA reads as TGCAGCGTTGGACAGTTATTGAAGCGGGAGCTAAGAGATACGCAGTATTTT.

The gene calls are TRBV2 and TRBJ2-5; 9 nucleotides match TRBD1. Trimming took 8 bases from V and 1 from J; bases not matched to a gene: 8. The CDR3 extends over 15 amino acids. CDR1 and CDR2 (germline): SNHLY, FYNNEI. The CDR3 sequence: CASLLDRGSQETQYF. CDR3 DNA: TGTGCCAGCCTGCTTGACAGGGGGTCCCAAGAGACCCAGTACTTC.

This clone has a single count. Written as DNA, the CDR3 is TGTGCCAGCAGTTTGAGGCGACTTACCGAGTTCTTC. Protein: CASSLRRLTEFF. The chain is built from TRBV12-3 or TRBV12-4 and TRBJ2-1; D is unclear. The V and J ends lost 3 bases and 14 bases respectively, with 14 bases between them. The CDR3 loop spans 12 amino acids.

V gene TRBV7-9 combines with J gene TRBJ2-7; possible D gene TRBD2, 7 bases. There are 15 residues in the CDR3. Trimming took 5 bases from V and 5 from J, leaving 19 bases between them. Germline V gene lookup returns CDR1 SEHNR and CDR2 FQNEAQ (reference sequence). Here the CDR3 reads CASSPQGRARDEQYF. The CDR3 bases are TGTGCCAGCAGCCCGCAGGGGAGGGCCCGGGACGAGCAGTACTTC.

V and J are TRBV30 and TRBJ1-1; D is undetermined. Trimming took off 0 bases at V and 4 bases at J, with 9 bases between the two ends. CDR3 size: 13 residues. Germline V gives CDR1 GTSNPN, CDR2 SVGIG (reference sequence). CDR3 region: CAWSVRWATEAFF. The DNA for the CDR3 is TGTGCCTGGAGTGTAAGGTGGGCCACTGAAGCTTTCTTT.

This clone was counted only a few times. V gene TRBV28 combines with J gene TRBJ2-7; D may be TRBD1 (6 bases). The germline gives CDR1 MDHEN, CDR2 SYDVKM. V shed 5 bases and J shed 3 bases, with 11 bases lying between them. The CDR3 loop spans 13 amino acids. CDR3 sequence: CASSLTGRYEQYF. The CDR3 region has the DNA TGTGCCAGCAGTCTGACAGGCCGCTACGAGCAGTACTTC.

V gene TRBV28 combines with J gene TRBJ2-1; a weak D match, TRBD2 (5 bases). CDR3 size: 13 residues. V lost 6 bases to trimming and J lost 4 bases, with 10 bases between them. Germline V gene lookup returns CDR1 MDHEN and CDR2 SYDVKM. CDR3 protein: CASRFGVYNEQFF. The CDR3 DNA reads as TGTGCCAGCAGGTTCGGGGTTTACAATGAGCAGTTCTTC.

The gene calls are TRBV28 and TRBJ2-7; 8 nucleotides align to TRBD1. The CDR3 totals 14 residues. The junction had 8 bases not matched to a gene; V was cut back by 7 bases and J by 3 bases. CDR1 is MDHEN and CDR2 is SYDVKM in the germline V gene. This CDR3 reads CASTSGTGGYEQYF. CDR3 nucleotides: TGTGCCAGCACCTCAGGTACAGGGGGCTACGAGCAGTACTTC.

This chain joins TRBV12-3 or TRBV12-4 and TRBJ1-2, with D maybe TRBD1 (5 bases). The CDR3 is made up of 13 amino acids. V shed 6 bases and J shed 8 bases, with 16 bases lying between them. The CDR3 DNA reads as TGTGCCAGCAGGGGAGGGGACGTTCGGGGCTACACCTTC. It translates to CASRGGDVRGYTF.

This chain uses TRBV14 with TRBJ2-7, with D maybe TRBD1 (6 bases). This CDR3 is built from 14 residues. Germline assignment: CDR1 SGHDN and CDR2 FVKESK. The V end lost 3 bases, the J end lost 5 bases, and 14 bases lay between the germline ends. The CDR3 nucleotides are TGTGCCAGCAGCCAGCGACAGGTCTTCCACGAGCAGTACTTC. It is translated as CASSQRQVFHEQYF.

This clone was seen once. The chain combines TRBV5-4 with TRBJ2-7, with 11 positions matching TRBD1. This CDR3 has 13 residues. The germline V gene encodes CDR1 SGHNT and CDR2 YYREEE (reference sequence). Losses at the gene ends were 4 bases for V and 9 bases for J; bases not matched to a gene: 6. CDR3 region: CASSAGQGAMQYF. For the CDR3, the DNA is TGTGCCAGCAGCGCTGGACAGGGGGCCATGCAGTACTTC.

CDR3 residues: CAISVTGGTGELFF. The CDR3 DNA is TGTGCCATCAGTGTTACAGGGGGCACCGGGGAGCTGTTTTTT. The chain links TRBV10-3 to TRBJ2-2; 8 bases are a match to TRBD1. J lost 4 bases, V lost 4 bases, and 2 bases had no gene match. Looked up from germline, CDR1 is ENHRY and CDR2 is SYGVKD. This CDR3 has 14 residues.

CDR3 amino acids: CASSARQGSGEQFF. As DNA, the CDR3 is TGTGCCAGCAGCGCACGACAGGGATCGGGTGAGCAGTTCTTC. This chain links TRBV9 with TRBJ2-1; 7 positions agree with TRBD1. The CDR3 runs 14 residues. Germline V lookup: CDR1 SGDLS, CDR2 YYNGEE. V trimming: 3 bases; J trimming: 9 bases; junction bases outside the gene matches: 9. Complete variable domain (other parts from reference TRBV9 and TRBJ2-1): DSGVTQTPKHLITATGQRVTLRCSPRSGDLSVYWYQQSLDQGLQFLIQYYNGEERAKGNILERFSAQQFPDLHSELNLSSLELGDSALYFCASSARQGSGEQFFGPGTRLTVL.

In DNA form, the CDR3 reads TGTGCCAGCAGTTTGGTAGGGGGCGTCGACACTGAAGCTTTCTTT. Its protein product is CASSLVGGVDTEAFF. The chain carries TRBV28 and TRBJ1-1; 7 bases are a match to TRBD1. Germline values: CDR1 MDHEN, CDR2 SYDVKM. This CDR3 spans 15 amino acids. Trimming at V came to 3 bases and at J to 3 bases, leaving 7 bases not matched to a gene. Together with reference TRBV28 and TRBJ1-1, the CDR3 gives the full variable domain: DVKVTQSSRYLVKRTGEKVFLECVQDMDHENMFWYRQDPGLGLRLIYFSYDVKMKEKGDIPEGYSVSREKKERFSLILESASTNQTSMYLCASSLVGGVDTEAFFGQGTRLTVV.

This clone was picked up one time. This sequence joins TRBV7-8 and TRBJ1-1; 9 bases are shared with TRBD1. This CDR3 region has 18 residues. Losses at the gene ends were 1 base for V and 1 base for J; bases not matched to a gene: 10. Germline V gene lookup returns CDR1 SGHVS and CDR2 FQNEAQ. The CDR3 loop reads CASSLVGGQGRRNTEAFF. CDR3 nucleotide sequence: TGTGCCAGCAGCTTAGTGGGGGGACAGGGACGAAGGAACACTGAAGCTTTCTTT.

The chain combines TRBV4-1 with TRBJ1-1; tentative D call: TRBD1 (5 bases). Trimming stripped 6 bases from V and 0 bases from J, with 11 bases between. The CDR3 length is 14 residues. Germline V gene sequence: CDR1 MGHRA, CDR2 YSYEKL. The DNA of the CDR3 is TGCGCCAGCAGACCCGACAGTTTGAACACTGAAGCTTTCTTT. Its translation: CASRPDSLNTEAFF.

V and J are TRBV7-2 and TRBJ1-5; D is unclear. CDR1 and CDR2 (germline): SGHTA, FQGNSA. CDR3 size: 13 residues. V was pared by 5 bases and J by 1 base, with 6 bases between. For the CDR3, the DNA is TGTGCCAGCAGCGTGAGGAGCAATCAGCCCCAGCATTTT. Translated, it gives CASSVRSNQPQHF.

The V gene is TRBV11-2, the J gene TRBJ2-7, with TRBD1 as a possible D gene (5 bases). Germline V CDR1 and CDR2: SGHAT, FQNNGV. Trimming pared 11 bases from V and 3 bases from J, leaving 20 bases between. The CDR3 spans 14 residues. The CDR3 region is CAGARSGDLYEQYF. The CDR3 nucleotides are TGTGCCGGGGCTCGCTCAGGCGACCTCTACGAGCAGTACTTC.

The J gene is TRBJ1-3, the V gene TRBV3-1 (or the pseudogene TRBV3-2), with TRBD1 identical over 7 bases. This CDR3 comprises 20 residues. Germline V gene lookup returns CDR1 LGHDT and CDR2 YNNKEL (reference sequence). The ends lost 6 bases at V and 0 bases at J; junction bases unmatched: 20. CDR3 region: CASRPPAIPGQSSSGNTIYF. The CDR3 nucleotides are TGTGCCAGCAGGCCCCCGGCGATTCCGGGACAGTCGAGCTCTGGAAACACCATATATTTT.

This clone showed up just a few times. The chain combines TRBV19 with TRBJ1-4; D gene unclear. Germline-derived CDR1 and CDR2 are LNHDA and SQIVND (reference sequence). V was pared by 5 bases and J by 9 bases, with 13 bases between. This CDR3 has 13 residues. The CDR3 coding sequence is TGTGCCAGTAGTGAGAGAGATATGAAAAAACTGTTTTTT. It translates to CASSERDMKKLFF.

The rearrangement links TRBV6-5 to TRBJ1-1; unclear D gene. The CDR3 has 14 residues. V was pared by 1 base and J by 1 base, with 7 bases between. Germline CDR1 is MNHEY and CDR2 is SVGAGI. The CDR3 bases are TGTGCCAGCAGTTACTTTGGCAAGAACACTGAAGCTTTCTTT. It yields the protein CASSYFGKNTEAFF.

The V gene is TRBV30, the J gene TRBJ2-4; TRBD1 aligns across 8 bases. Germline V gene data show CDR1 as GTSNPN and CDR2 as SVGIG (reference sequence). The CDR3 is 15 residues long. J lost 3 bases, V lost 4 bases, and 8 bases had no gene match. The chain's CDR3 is CAWNPLQGGKNIQYF. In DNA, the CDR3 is TGTGCCTGGAACCCATTACAGGGGGGCAAAAACATTCAGTACTTC.

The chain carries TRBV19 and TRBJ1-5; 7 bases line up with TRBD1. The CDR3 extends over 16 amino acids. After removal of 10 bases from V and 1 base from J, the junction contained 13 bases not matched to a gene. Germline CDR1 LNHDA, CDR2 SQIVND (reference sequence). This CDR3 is CATRGQHVGSNQPQHF. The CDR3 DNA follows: TGTGCCACCAGGGGACAGCACGTGGGGAGCAATCAGCCCCAGCATTTT. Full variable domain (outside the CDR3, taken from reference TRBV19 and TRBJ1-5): DGGITQSPKYLFRKEGQNVTLSCEQNLNHDAMYWYRQDPGQGLRLIYYSQIVNDFQKGDIAEGYSVSREKKESFPLTVTSAQKNPTAFYLCATRGQHVGSNQPQHFGDGTRLSIL.

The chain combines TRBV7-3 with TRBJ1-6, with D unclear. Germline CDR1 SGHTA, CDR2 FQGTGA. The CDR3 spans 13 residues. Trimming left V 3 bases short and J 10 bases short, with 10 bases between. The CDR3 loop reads CASSLGGGSPLHF. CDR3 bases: TGTGCCAGCAGCTTGGGAGGAGGGTCACCCCTCCACTTT.